This TCR beta chain appears in the sequencing data of a study of graft-versus-host responses after intestinal transplantation. Study-wide context: Recipients were all induced with anti-thymocyte globulin, then given tacrolimus and steroids for around three years. Study-wide results and limits: Present in recipient marrow, GvH clones included some that appeared first in ileum or blood. Declining HvG levels early post-transplant were linked to peak circulating GvH clone levels.

Comments on this clone: Its antigen is unknown.

Trimming left V 0 bases short and J 0 bases short, with 6 bases between. CDR3 size: 16 residues. The germline V gene has CDR1 MNHEY and CDR2 SVGAGI. The repertoire was sequenced with immunoSEQ multiplex PCR; TCRdb's copy has only in-frame clones and lacks some. Among about 19,000 clones listed, approximately 70% were seen once. The graft tissue was processed, and this released both intraepithelial and lamina propria lymphocytes. The chain has TRBV6-5 and TRBJ2-6; no reliable D call. Sequencing was performed on ileum tissue, taken 20 days after intestinal transplant. This TCR derives from a human patient who received an intestinal transplant, so some T cells may come from the graft donor. In DNA, the CDR3 is TGTGCCAGCAGTTACTCTTTCGGCTCTGGGGCCAACGTCCTGACTTTC. It translates to CASSYSFGSGANVLTF.